This TCR beta chain was sequenced during a study of T cell responses to AZD1222 COVID-19 vaccine. Repertoires were generated with immunoSEQ multiplex PCR, while TCRdb's copy carries only in-frame clones and drops some. The table includes roughly 100,000 clones, 70% to 90% detected once. The CDR3 totals 13 residues. Germline V gene lookup returns CDR1 KGHSH and CDR2 LQKENI. Between the trimmed V and J ends, which lost 5 bases and 5 bases, there was a span of 12 bases. The rearrangement links TRBV18 to TRBJ1-2; D is perhaps TRBD1 (6 bases). This clonotype originated in an adult in good health. Sequencing used peripheral blood, obtained on day 0 of AZD1222 vaccination. The CDR3 is CASSSGDGYGYTF. As DNA, the CDR3 is TGTGCCAGCTCATCAGGGGATGGGTATGGCTACACCTTC.